A selection of T cell receptor beta chains follows, all from one sample in a study of blood T cell repertoires in COVID-19. Using immunoSEQ multiplex PCR, the repertoire was profiled, and TCRdb retains in-frame clones only, with some absent. This table holds 140,000 to 150,000 clones, around 89% found once. The source material was peripheral blood. Receptors originate from a man aged 55 to 70 with active or convalescent COVID-19. Both conserved end residues are part of each CDR3. A D gene is named only where the DNA matches it firmly. Clone sizes are given selectively: once, few, many, or a class where the clone is expanded.

CATSDHSGRIPDTQYF | TGTGCCACCAGTGATCATAGCGGGAGGATTCCAGATACGCAGTATTTT | TRBJ2-3 | - | TRBD2 | TRBV24-1
CASSSRMALFF | TGTGCCAGCTCTTCTAGGATGGCCCTGTTTTTT | TRBJ2-2 | - | - | TRBV6-5
CASSQGHPTGETQYF | TGCGCCAGCAGCCAAGGGCACCCGACCGGGGAGACCCAGTACTTC | TRBJ2-5 | - | - | TRBV4-1
CASSQARGLSEKLFF | TGCGCCAGCAGCCAAGCACGAGGGTTGAGTGAAAAACTGTTTTTT | TRBJ1-4 | - | - | TRBV4-3
CASSPTTGGSKQYF | TGTGCCAGCAGCCCGACCACAGGGGGTAGTAAGCAGTACTTC | TRBJ2-7 | - | TRBD1 | TRBV28
CASSEKLSVPYTEAFF | TGTGCCAGCAGTGAAAAGCTTTCGGTACCCTATACTGAAGCTTTCTTT | TRBJ1-1 | once | - | TRBV6-1
CASSLGTGASPLHF | TGTGCCAGCAGTTTGGGGACAGGGGCTTCACCCCTCCACTTT | TRBJ1-6 | - | TRBD1 | TRBV27
CASSRQGVTGELFF | TGTGCCAGCAGCCGACAGGGTGTTACCGGGGAGCTGTTTTTT | TRBJ2-2 | - | TRBD1 | TRBV5-4
CAISGRAGEYEQYF | TGTGCCATCAGTGGTCGAGCAGGGGAGTACGAGCAGTACTTC | TRBJ2-7 | - | - | TRBV10-3
CAIAEGYTF | TGTGCCATTGCGGAGGGCTACACCTTC | TRBJ1-2 | - | - | TRBV28
CAISPGVGYGYTF | TGTGCCATCAGTCCAGGGGTAGGCTATGGCTACACCTTC | TRBJ1-2 | once | - | TRBV10-3
CASSFVQASYEQYF | TGTGCCAGCAGTTTCGTACAGGCCTCCTACGAGCAGTACTTC | TRBJ2-7 | - | - | TRBV28
CATKDRAPTNEKLFF | TGTGCCACCAAAGACAGGGCCCCAACTAATGAAAAACTGTTTTTT | TRBJ1-4 | - | TRBD1 | TRBV19
CASSFEGTYTEAFF | TGTGCCAGCAGCTTTGAGGGAACGTACACTGAAGCTTTCTTT | TRBJ1-1 | - | - | TRBV5-5
CASSPPSGRNYNEQFF | TGTGCCAGCAGCCCCCCAAGCGGGAGGAACTACAATGAGCAGTTCTTC | TRBJ2-1 | - | TRBD2 | TRBV4-2
CATSSEPGLRNEQYF | TGTGCCACCAGCAGCGAGCCGGGACTTCGAAACGAGCAGTACTTC | TRBJ2-7 | - | - | TRBV15
CASSHRGRDEKLFF | TGTGCCAGCAGCCATAGGGGGCGCGATGAAAAACTGTTTTTT | TRBJ1-4 | - | TRBD1 | TRBV6-5
CASGRTSGDRETQYF | TGTGCTAGTGGACGGACTAGCGGGGATCGGGAGACCCAGTACTTC | TRBJ2-5 | few | TRBD2 | TRBV12-5
CASSLISGSAYNEQFF | TGTGCCAGCAGCTTAATCAGCGGTAGTGCCTACAATGAGCAGTTCTTC | TRBJ2-1 | - | - | TRBV7-2
CASSPTGTGSAETQYF | TGTGCCAGCAGTCCCACGGGGACAGGGTCAGCGGAGACCCAGTACTTC | TRBJ2-5 | - | TRBD1 | TRBV28
CASSPVTSTGGETQYF | TGTGCCAGCTCACCAGTCACTTCGACAGGGGGGGAGACCCAGTACTTC | TRBJ2-5 | - | TRBD1 | TRBV18
CASSRDSTGGKLFF | TGTGCCAGCAGTAGGGACAGCACCGGCGGAAAACTGTTTTTT | TRBJ1-4 | - | TRBD1 | TRBV2
CASSFGTGVNYGYTF | TGTGCCAGCAGCTTCGGGACAGGGGTTAACTATGGCTACACCTTC | TRBJ1-2 | - | TRBD1 | TRBV7-9
CASREQGTSPLHF | TGTGCCAGCAGGGAACAGGGGACTTCACCCCTCCACTTT | TRBJ1-6 | - | TRBD1 | TRBV12-3/TRBV12-4
CASSQGLLREQYF | TGTGCCAGCAGCCAGGGGCTCCTTCGCGAGCAGTACTTC | TRBJ2-7 | few | - | TRBV3-1/TRBV3-2
CASSSAKTGGAEAFF | TGTGCCAGCAGCTCCGCAAAGACAGGGGGGGCTGAAGCTTTCTTT | TRBJ1-1 | - | TRBD1 | TRBV5-5
CASSPHGLAEGDTQYF | TGTGCCAGCAGCCCACACGGACTAGCGGAGGGGGATACGCAGTATTTT | TRBJ2-3 | once | TRBD2 | TRBV6-2/TRBV6-3
CASRNPPRGTEAFF | TGTGCCAGTAGAAACCCCCCCAGGGGCACTGAAGCTTTCTTT | TRBJ1-1 | - | - | TRBV19
CASSQGYIHRGRGYTF | TGTGCCAGCAGCCAAGGTTATATACACAGGGGGCGAGGCTACACCTTC | TRBJ1-2 | - | TRBD1 | TRBV3-1/TRBV3-2
CASTSSGTARSYEQYF | TGTGCCAGCACCTCATCCGGGACAGCACGCTCCTACGAGCAGTACTTC | TRBJ2-7 | - | TRBD1 | TRBV5-8
CASNRVLDGPNEQFF | TGTGCCAGCAATCGGGTACTAGATGGCCCCAATGAGCAGTTCTTC | TRBJ2-1 | - | - | TRBV2
CASSPVRTGYGYTF | TGTGCCAGCTCGCCTGTTCGGACGGGGTATGGCTACACCTTC | TRBJ1-2 | - | - | TRBV18
CASSQQTGTGAFQTYEQYF | TGTGCCAGCAGTCAACAAACCGGGACAGGGGCTTTCCAAACCTACGAGCAGTACTTC | TRBJ2-7 | - | TRBD1 | TRBV28
CASSRTVNTEAFF | TGTGCCAGCAGCAGAACAGTGAACACTGAAGCTTTCTTT | TRBJ1-1 | - | - | TRBV5-6
CAISESRSGQETQYF | TGTGCCATCAGTGAGTCGCGGAGCGGACAAGAGACCCAGTACTTC | TRBJ2-5 | once | - | TRBV10-3
CASSFDEAGNTIYF | TGTGCCAGCTCATTCGACGAGGCTGGAAACACCATATATTTT | TRBJ1-3 | - | - | TRBV18
CASSLAGGPSGNTIYF | TGCGCCAGCAGCTTGGCCGGTGGGCCCTCTGGAAACACCATATATTTT | TRBJ1-3 | - | - | TRBV5-1
CASSPGGGQGNTEAFF | TGTGCCAGCAGCCCGGGGGGAGGACAGGGGAACACTGAAGCTTTCTTT | TRBJ1-1 | - | TRBD1 | TRBV4-2
CASSIGQNNEQFF | TGTGCCAGCAGCATCGGACAGAACAATGAGCAGTTCTTC | TRBJ2-1 | few | - | TRBV9
CASSFYGGSGAYEQYF | TGTGCCAGCAGTTTTTATGGGGGGTCGGGCGCCTACGAGCAGTACTTC | TRBJ2-7 | - | - | TRBV27
CASSWMGQAQETQYF | TGTGCCAGCAGCTGGATGGGACAGGCCCAAGAGACCCAGTACTTC | TRBJ2-5 | - | TRBD1 | TRBV7-9
CASRQGLAGEGDTQYF | TGCGCCAGCAGGCAGGGGCTAGCGGGAGAAGGAGATACGCAGTATTTT | TRBJ2-3 | - | TRBD2 | TRBV5-1
CASRDRGGGTDTQYF | TGTGCCAGCAGGGACAGGGGAGGGGGCACAGATACGCAGTATTTT | TRBJ2-3 | - | TRBD1 | TRBV2
CASTRDRGLDGYTF | TGTGCCAGCACCCGGGACAGGGGGCTGGATGGCTACACCTTC | TRBJ1-2 | once | TRBD1 | TRBV2
CASSYSGGAFF | TGTGCCAGCAGTTACTCAGGGGGAGCTTTCTTT | TRBJ1-1 | - | - | TRBV6-5
CAISESTGLSSGNTIYF | TGTGCCATCAGTGAGTCGACCGGACTATCCTCTGGAAACACCATATATTTT | TRBJ1-3 | - | - | TRBV10-3
CASSYVSSGAKGNIQYF | TGTGCCAGCAGTTACGTCTCTAGCGGGGCTAAGGGTAACATTCAGTACTTC | TRBJ2-4 | - | TRBD2 | TRBV6-2/TRBV6-3
CASSKASGRGTDTQYF | TGTGCCAGTAGTAAAGCTAGCGGGAGAGGGACAGATACGCAGTATTTT | TRBJ2-3 | - | TRBD2 | TRBV19
CASSQSDRTSTEAFF | TGTGCCAGCAGCCAATCCGACAGGACCAGCACTGAAGCTTTCTTT | TRBJ1-1 | - | - | TRBV3-1/TRBV3-2
CAWSALGGRLLHF | TGTGCCTGGAGTGCCCTCGGAGGGCGACTCCTCCACTTT | TRBJ1-6 | - | - | TRBV30